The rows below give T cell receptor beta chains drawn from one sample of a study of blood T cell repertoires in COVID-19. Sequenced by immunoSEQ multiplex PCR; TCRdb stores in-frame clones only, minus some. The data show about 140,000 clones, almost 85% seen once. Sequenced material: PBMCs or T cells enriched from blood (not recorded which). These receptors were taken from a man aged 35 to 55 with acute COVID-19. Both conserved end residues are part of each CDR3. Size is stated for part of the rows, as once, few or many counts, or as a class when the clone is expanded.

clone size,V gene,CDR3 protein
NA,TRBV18,CASSGGQWGPATEAFF
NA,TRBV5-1,CASSSGGYEQYF
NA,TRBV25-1,CASSLRDRAEDTQYF
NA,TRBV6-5,CASTQGADTGELFF
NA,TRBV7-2,CASSLEAASGSYEQYF
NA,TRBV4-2,CASSQDWNTGELFF
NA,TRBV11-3,CASSSPGQGGQNTGELFF
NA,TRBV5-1,CASGSQGVDEKLFF
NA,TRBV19,CASSITGMNTEAFF
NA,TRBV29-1,CSASGAGGAGYGYTF
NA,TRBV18,CASSAEGEVGPQHF
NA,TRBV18,CASSTDRDTEAFF
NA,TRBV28,CAGGQNNQPQHF
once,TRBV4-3,CASSQGATVGTQYF
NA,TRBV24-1,CATSDHRGRTDTQYF
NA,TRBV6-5,CASSSGQGDYGYTF
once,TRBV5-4,CASSFTGEDTQYF
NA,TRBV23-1,CASSFSGMGGRGSPLHF
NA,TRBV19,CASSVQLGTEAFF
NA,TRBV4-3,CASSQGTGSEGYTF
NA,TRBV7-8,CASSLDRVDEQYF
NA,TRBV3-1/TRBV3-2,CASSQMTGLSTEAFF
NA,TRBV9,CASSRRPYSYNSPLHF
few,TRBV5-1,CASSLEPGNQPQHF
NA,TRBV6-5,CASSNSPGKDEKLFF
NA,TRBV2,CASSEARDRGRETQYF
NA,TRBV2,CASSERDSSSPLHF
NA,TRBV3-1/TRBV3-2,CASSRTRGTSTDTQYF
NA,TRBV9,CASSVIARAGGFYNEQFF
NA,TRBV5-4,CASSTRQGPNEKLFF
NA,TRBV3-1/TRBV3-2,CAGLMAFYEQYF
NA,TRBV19,CASSFRARPGGGQPQHF
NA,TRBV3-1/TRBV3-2,CASSQEPGLAVGAGELFF
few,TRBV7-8,CASSPQRAGFYNEQFF
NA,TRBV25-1,CASSEPGTASQETQYF
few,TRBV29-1,CSVVRWLATDTQYF
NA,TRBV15,CATRTSGISYEQYF
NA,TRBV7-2,CASSLALGTGTDTQYF
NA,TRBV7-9,CASSEESIVEKLFF
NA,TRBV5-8,CASSLEGGADGEQFF
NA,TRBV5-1,CASTRGTGGYNEQFF
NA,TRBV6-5,CASTGSSYEQYF
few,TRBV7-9,CASSLDRGPFGYTF
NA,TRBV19,CASNVRTGTSPLHF
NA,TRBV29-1,CSVDPTSGGADTQYF
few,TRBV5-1,CASSLVASGRAGRIGEQFF
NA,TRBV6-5,CASSTDRADTQYF
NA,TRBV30,CAWSVSGGTNYGYTF
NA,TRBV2,CASSRDRAVYEQYF
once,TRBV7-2,CASSSLGPGNEQFF
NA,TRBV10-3,CAIGMIRSYEQYF
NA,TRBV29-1,CSVAHQTGHTEAFF
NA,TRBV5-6,CASSLVSGGETQYF
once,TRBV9,CASSVGGRELFF
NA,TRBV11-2,CASSSGTGRGGELFF
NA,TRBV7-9,CASNPGGISKNIQYF